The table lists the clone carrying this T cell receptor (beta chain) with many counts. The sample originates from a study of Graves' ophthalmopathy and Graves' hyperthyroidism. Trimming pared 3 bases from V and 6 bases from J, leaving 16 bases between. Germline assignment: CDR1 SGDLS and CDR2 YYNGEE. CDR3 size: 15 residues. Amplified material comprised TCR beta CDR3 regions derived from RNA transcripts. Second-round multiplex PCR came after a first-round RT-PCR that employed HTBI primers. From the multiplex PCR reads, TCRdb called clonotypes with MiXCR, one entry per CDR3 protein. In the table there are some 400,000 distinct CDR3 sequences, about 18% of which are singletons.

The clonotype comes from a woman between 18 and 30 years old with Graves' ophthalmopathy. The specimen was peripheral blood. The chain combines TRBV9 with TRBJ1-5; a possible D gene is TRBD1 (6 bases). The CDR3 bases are TGTGCCAGCAGCGCCCTCTCAGGGGCCGGTCAGCCCCAGCATTTT. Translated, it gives CASSALSGAGQPQHF. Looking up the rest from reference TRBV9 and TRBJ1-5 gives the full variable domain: DSGVTQTPKHLITATGQRVTLRCSPRSGDLSVYWYQQSLDQGLQFLIQYYNGEERAKGNILERFSAQQFPDLHSELNLSSLELGDSALYFCASSALSGAGQPQHFGDGTRLSIL.